This T cell receptor (beta chain) originates from a study of neurological immune-mediated disorders. By 5'RACE with 10-nucleotide random UMIs, the cDNA was made. The output of every sequencing run exceeded 160 million TCR-beta sequences, derived from 15-18 subjects. TCRdb fed the 5' RACE reads into MiXCR, producing one record per CDR3 protein. The sample includes about 49,000 distinct CDR3 sequences, more than 8% seen only once; the top ten take roughly 1.6%. Germline-derived CDR1 and CDR2 are SGHRS and YFSETQ. Trimming shortened V by 0 bases and J by 7 bases, and 16 bases separated the two germline ends. The CDR3 extends over 16 amino acids. Time point here: longitudinal time-point 1 (baseline). From 2 million PBMCs stored at -80 C, the unsorted libraries were generated. This clonotype was seen ten or more times. Its antigen remains unidentified. Notes on the study in general: The most TCR clonal expansion was seen in HTLV-1-associated myelopathy, whereas the least was seen in multiple sclerosis, below the level in healthy controls.

The genes are TRBV5-1 and TRBJ2-2; a weak D match, TRBD1 (6 bases). This receptor was identified in a woman aged 40 to 50 in good health. Sequenced input: PBMCs. CDR3 DNA: TGCGCCAGCAGCTTGGACTCCGGGACATTCCTCGGGGAGCTGTTTTTT. Translation: CASSLDSGTFLGELFF. The full variable domain, with the rest looked up from reference TRBV5-1 and TRBJ2-2, is KAGVTQTPRYLIKTRGQQVTLSCSPISGHRSVSWYQQTPGQGLQFLFEYFSETQRNKGNFPGRFSGRQFSNSRSEMNVSTLELGDSALYLCASSLDSGTFLGELFFGEGSRLTVL.